This T cell receptor beta chain was observed in a study of blood T cell repertoires in COVID-19. CDR1 is MGHRA, CDR2 YSYEKL, per germline. The CDR3 consists of 17 residues. V dropped 4 bases and J dropped 9 bases, with 25 bases sitting between them. The data were produced by immunoSEQ multiplex PCR, yet TCRdb's version contains in-frame clones alone and is incomplete. The table shows about 190,000 clones, with around 87% occurring only once. The sample taken for sequencing was peripheral blood. This clonotype was obtained from a man aged 45-65 years with acute or convalescent COVID-19. V is TRBV4-1 and J is TRBJ2-1; possible D gene TRBD2, 7 bases. CDR3 sequence reads: CASSPLPGGGSEGEQFF. In nucleotides, the CDR3 is TGCGCCAGCAGCCCCCTCCCGGGGGGCGGGAGCGAGGGTGAGCAGTTCTTC.